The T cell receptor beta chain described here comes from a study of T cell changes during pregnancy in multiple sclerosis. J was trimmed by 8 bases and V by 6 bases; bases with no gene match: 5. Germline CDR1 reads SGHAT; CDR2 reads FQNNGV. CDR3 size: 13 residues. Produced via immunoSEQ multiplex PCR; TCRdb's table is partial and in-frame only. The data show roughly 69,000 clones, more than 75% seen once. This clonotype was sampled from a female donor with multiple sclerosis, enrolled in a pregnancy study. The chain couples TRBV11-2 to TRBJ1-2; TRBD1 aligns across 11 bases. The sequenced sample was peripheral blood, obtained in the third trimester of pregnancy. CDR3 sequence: CASRGQGAWGYTF. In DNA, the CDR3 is TGTGCCAGCAGAGGACAGGGGGCTTGGGGCTACACCTTC. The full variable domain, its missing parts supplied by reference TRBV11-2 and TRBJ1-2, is EAGVAQSPRYKIIEKRQSVAFWCNPISGHATLYWYQQILGQGPKLLIQFQNNGVVDDSQLPKDRFSAERLKGVDSTLKIQPAKLEDSAVYLCASRGQGAWGYTFGSGTRLTVV.